Included here is one T cell receptor beta chain sequence, with context. A much larger clone lies a single base off, so this may be a read error. Amplification of TCR alpha and beta CDR3 regions from RNA used iRepertoire nested multiplex PCR. TCRdb analysed the multiplex PCR reads with MiXCR anew, one entry per CDR3 protein. The sample carries more than 300,000 distinct CDR3 sequences, approximately 42% recorded once. This specimen belongs to a study of glioma-infiltrating T cells. The source material was glioma tissue, nonneoplastic brain tissue, or PBMCs (not recorded which). The source is a human donor with low-grade glioma or glioblastoma, undergoing nonglioma brain surgery, or in good health (not recorded which).

CDR3 in amino acids: CATRRGYNEQFF. The DNA for the CDR3 is TGTGCCACCAGAAGAGGGTACAATGAGCAGTTCTTC. The V and J genes are TRBV15 and TRBJ2-1; D is possibly TRBD2 (5 bases). The length of the CDR3 is 12 residues. Germline CDR1 LNHNV, CDR2 YYDKDF (reference sequence).